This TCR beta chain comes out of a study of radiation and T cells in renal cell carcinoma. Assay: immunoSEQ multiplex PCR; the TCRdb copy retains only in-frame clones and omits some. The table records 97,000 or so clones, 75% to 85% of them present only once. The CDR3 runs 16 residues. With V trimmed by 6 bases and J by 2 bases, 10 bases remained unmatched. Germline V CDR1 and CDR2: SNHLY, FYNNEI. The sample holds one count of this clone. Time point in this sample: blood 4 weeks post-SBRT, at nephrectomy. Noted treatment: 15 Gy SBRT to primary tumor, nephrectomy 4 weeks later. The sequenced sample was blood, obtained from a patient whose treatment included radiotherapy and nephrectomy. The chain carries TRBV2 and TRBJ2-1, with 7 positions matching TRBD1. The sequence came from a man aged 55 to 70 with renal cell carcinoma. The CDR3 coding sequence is TGTGCCAGCAGAGCCCTTCCGGGACAGACCTACAATGAGCAGTTCTTC. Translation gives CASRALPGQTYNEQFF.